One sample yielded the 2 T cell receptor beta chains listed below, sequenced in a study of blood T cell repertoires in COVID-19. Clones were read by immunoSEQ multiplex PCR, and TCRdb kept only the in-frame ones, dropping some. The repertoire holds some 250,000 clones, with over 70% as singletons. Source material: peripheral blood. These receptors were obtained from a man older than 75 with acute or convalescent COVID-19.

In DNA form, the CDR3 reads TGTGCCAGCAGAGAGCGACAGGGAACGATCTATGGCTACACCTTC. Amino acid sequence: CASRERQGTIYGYTF. This chain connects TRBV2 to TRBJ1-2; 7 nucleotides align to TRBD1. Germline CDR1 and CDR2: SNHLY and FYNNEI. The CDR3 is 15 residues long. V trimming: 6 bases; J trimming: 4 bases; junction bases outside the gene matches: 11. Drawing the rest from reference TRBV2 and TRBJ1-2, the complete variable domain is EPEVTQTPSHQVTQMGQEVILRCVPISNHLYFYWYRQILGQKVEFLVSFYNNEISEKSEIFDDQFSVERPDGSNFTLKIRSTKLEDSAMYFCASRERQGTIYGYTFGSGTRLTVV.

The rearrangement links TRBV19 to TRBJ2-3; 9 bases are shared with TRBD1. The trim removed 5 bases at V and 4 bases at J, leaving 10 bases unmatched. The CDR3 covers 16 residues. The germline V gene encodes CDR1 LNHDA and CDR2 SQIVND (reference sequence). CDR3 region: CASSDRTGEMADTQYF. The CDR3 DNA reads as TGTGCCAGTAGTGACCGGACAGGGGAGATGGCAGATACGCAGTATTTT.